The clone carrying this TCR beta chain came up a few times. These data come from a study of blood T cell repertoires in COVID-19. Study information: The origin of the acute and convalescent COVID-19 samples was the United States, Italy and Spain.

V was clipped by 3 bases and J by 6 bases, with 12 bases between them. The germline gives CDR1 KGHSH, CDR2 LQKENI. This CDR3 has 14 amino acids. Source study methods: Counts of nucleated cells, estimated from reference gene primer amplification, were obtained. Profiling relied on immunoSEQ multiplex PCR, and the TCRdb table lists in-frame clones only, not all of them. The DNA gave D and trimming, while V, J and clone size come from that table. This table holds more than 80,000 clones, more than 75% found once. The sequence was obtained from a woman of 80 years or more with active or convalescent COVID-19. Sequenced material: peripheral blood. The rearrangement uses TRBV18 and TRBJ1-5; TRBD1 is a possible D gene (6 bases). CDR3 bases: TGTGCCAGCTCACCCTCAGGGGCCTTTCAGCCCCAGCATTTT. This codes for CASSPSGAFQPQHF.